This T cell receptor (beta chain) was profiled in a study of Ad26.COV2.S vaccination and SARS-CoV-2 variants. Per germline, CDR1 SGHNT and CDR2 YYREEE (reference sequence). This CDR3 has 15 residues. V dropped 4 bases and J dropped 0 bases, with 8 bases sitting between them. As concerns this clone: Its specificity is not known.

Study-wide findings and caveats: Substantial breadth in spike-specific CD8+ and CD4+ T cell responses was reportedly seen after vaccination.

This sample's treatment: around 19 received Ad26.COV2.S at low or high dose, single or two shots; about 5 received placebo; per-sample allocation not given. Samples analyzed were those drawn on day 63 after the first vaccine or placebo injection. Libraries were prepared by immunoSEQ multiplex PCR; TCRdb keeps only in-frame clonotypes and omits some of them. Found here are 350,000 to 450,000 clones, 83% of them singletons; the top ten hold around 7%. This receptor was taken from a person between 18 and 65 years old who received the Ad26.COV2.S COVID-19 vaccine or a placebo. The sample was peripheral blood, taken in a trial of Ad26.COV2.S vaccine versus placebo. This chain joins TRBV5-4 and TRBJ2-6, with D uncertain. CDR3 in DNA: TGTGCCAGCAGCCGGTGGGACTCTGGGGCCAACGTCCTGACTTTC. This codes for CASSRWDSGANVLTF.